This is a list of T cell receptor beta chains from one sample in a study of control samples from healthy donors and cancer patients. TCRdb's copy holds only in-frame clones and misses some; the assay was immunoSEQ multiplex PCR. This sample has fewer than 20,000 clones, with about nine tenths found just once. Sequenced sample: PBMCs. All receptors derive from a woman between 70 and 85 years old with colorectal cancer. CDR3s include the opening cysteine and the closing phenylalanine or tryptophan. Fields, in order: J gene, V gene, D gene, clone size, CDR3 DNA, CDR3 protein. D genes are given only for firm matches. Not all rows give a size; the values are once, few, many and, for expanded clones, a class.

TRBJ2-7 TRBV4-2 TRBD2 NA TGTGCCAGCAGCCAAGATTCTAGCGGAAACTACGAGCAGTACTTC CASSQDSSGNYEQYF
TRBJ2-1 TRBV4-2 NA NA TGTGCCAGCAGCCAAGAGCGGACGATGGAGCAGTTCTTC CASSQERTMEQFF
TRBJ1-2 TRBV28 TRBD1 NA TGTGCCAGCAGTTTCGGGACAGGGCCCCACTATGGCTACACCTTC CASSFGTGPHYGYTF
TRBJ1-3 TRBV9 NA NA TGTGCCAGCAGCGTAGATCCGCGCAGCTCTGGAAACACCATATATTTT CASSVDPRSSGNTIYF
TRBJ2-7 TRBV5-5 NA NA TGTGCCAGCAGCTCCTATCCAAACGAGCAGTACTTC CASSSYPNEQYF
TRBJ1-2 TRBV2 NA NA TGTGCCAGCAGCCCGACCTCAAGTGGCTACACCTTC CASSPTSSGYTF
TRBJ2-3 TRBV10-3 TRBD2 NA TGTGCCATCAGTGAGAAGAGCGGCGGACTAGCGGGGGGCACAGATACGCAGTATTTT CAISEKSGGLAGGTDTQYF
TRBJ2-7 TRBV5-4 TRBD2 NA TGTGCCAGCAGCGTAGACGGGGGGGTCTACGAGCAGTACTTC CASSVDGGVYEQYF
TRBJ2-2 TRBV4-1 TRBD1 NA TGCGCCAGCAGCCCCCTCGGGACAGACAACACCGGGGAGCTGTTTTTT CASSPLGTDNTGELFF
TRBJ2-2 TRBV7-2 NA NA TGTGCCAGCAGCTTAGGAGGGGTTGGGGTGAACACCGGGGAGCTGTTTTTT CASSLGGVGVNTGELFF
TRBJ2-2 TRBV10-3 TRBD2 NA TGTGCCACCATGGGGGGGATTGCCGAACCAAACACCGGGGAGCTGTTTTTT CATMGGIAEPNTGELFF
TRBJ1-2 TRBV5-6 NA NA TGTGCCAGCAGCTTTGAGACAGGCTATAACTATGGCTACACCTTC CASSFETGYNYGYTF
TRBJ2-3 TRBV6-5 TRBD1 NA TGTGCCAGCAGGGGGACAGGGAACACAGATACGCAGTATTTT CASRGTGNTDTQYF
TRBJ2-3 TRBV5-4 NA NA TGTGCCAGCAGCTCGCCGGTAGATACGCAGTATTTT CASSSPVDTQYF
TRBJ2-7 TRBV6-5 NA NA TGTGCCAGCAGTCAGTCCTGGGGCCCCTACGAGCAGTACTTC CASSQSWGPYEQYF
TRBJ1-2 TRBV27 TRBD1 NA TGTGCCAGCAGCCTCAGGGGGCAAGATGGCTACACCTTC CASSLRGQDGYTF
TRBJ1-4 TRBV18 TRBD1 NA TGTGCCAGCTCAAGACAGGGTCCAACTAATGAAAAACTGTTTTTT CASSRQGPTNEKLFF
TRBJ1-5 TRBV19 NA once TGTGCCAGTAGTAGGAGCAGGGATAGCAATCAGCCCCAGCATTTT CASSRSRDSNQPQHF
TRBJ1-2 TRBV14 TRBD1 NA TGTGCCAGCAGCCAAGAGGGACAGGGAAGGTGGAATGGCTACACCTTC CASSQEGQGRWNGYTF
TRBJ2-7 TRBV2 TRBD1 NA TGTGCCAGCCGATTATCGGTGTTGGACAGGAGCTCCTACGAGCAGTACTTC CASRLSVLDRSSYEQYF
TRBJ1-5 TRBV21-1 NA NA TGTGCCAGCAACCAGAGGGGGAGCAATCAGCCCCAGCATTTT CASNQRGSNQPQHF
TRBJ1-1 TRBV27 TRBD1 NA TGTGCCAGCAGTACAGGGGGCGCTGAAGCTTTCTTT CASSTGGAEAFF
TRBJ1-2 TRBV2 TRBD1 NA TGTGCCAGCAGTGAGGTGGACAGGGAGTCTGGCTACACCTTC CASSEVDRESGYTF
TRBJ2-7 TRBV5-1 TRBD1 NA TGCGCCAGCAGCTTGGGTCAAAAGATACAGGGGCAGCTCCCCTACGAGCAGTACTTC CASSLGQKIQGQLPYEQYF
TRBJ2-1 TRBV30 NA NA TGTGCCTGGAGTGTGGGACCTAGGGGGTTCTTC CAWSVGPRGFF
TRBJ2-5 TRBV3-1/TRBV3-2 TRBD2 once TGTGCCAGCAGCCCCTCCCTCTCTAGCGGTATCCACTTC CASSPSLSSGIHF
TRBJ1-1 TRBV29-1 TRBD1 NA TGCAGCGTTGATAGGGGGCCGGGCACTGAAGCTTTCTTT CSVDRGPGTEAFF
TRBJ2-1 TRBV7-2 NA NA TGTGCCAGCAGCCTGGGCGGGGAGCAGTTCTTC CASSLGGEQFF
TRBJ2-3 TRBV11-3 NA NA TGTGCCAGCGACAAAGGGTATGCGGGCACAGATACGCAGTATTTT CASDKGYAGTDTQYF
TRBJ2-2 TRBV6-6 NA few TGTGCCAGCGGTGTCTCCTATCGGGGCGGGGAGCTGTTTTTT CASGVSYRGGELFF
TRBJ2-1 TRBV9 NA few TGTGCCAGCAGCCCAGGGACGGATTACAATGAGCAGTTCTTC CASSPGTDYNEQFF
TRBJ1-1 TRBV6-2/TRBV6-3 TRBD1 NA TGTGCCAGCAGTTACACCTCCGGGACAGCCAACACTGAAGCTTTCTTT CASSYTSGTANTEAFF
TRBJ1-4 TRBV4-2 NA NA TGTGCCAGCAGCCAAGATACGGGACGGGTTAATGAAAAACTGTTTTTT CASSQDTGRVNEKLFF
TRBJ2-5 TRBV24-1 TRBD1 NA TGTGCCATACAGGGGGCAGGGGAGACCCAGTACTTC CAIQGAGETQYF
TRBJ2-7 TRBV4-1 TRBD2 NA TGCGCCAGCAGCCAAGAAGGGGTAGCGGGAGCCACTACCTACGAGCAGTACTTC CASSQEGVAGATTYEQYF
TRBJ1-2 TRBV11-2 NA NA TGTGCCAGCAGCTTGGATGGGGGACGGCCTAATATGGGCTACACCTTC CASSLDGGRPNMGYTF
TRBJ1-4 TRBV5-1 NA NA TGCGCCAGCAGCTGGCCGGAGGGGGAGGGAACTAATGAAAAACTGTTTTTT CASSWPEGEGTNEKLFF